This T cell receptor (beta chain) is from a study of control samples from healthy donors and cancer patients. V lost 3 bases and J lost 4, with 16 bases in between. The CDR3 covers 15 residues. CDR1 is KGHSH, CDR2 LQKENI, per germline. Libraries were prepared by immunoSEQ multiplex PCR; TCRdb keeps only in-frame clonotypes and omits some of them. Among 150,000 to 200,000 clones listed, 90% to 95% were seen once. The clonotype was recovered from a man in his 60s with colorectal cancer. The V gene is TRBV18, the J gene TRBJ2-7; a weak D match, TRBD1 (6 bases). Sequencing used PBMCs. In nucleotides, the CDR3 is TGTGCCAGCTCACCCTCACAGGGCTGGGAGTACGAGCAGTACTTC. The encoded protein is CASSPSQGWEYEQYF.